The 2 T cell receptor beta chains below were found in one sample sequenced in a study of T cells in Graves' hyperthyroidism and ophthalmopathy (dated by TCRdb to the late 2010s). The library was generated by multiplex PCR. TCRdb records Illumina HiSeq 2000 as the sequencer. Amplification of TCR beta CDR3 regions was carried out from RNA transcripts. The TCR CDR3 was subjected to a first round of RT-PCR using the HTBI primer set and the Qiagen OneStep RT-PCR kit. TCRdb reanalyzed the raw reads on its own, using fastp at Q25 for trimming and MiXCR for clone calling, and kept in-frame beta chains. One record per CDR3 amino acid sequence lists the most common genes and DNA. The sample table contains about 130,000 distinct CDR3 sequences; only one count was recorded for roughly a fifth of them. The ten largest account for 65% to 80% of the sample. What was sequenced was blood. The origin of the receptors is a woman aged 50 to 60 with Graves' hyperthyroidism that later progressed to Graves' ophthalmopathy.

Many counts were recorded for this clonotype. This sequence joins TRBV28 and TRBJ2-1; possibly TRBD1 or TRBD2 for D (5 bases each). CDR1 is MDHEN, CDR2 SYDVKM, per germline. The CDR3 length is 14 residues. Between the trimmed V and J ends, which lost 6 bases and 5 bases, there was a span of 14 bases. The CDR3 region is CASRSAGTNNEQFF. The CDR3 DNA reads as TGTGCCAGCAGATCCGCCGGGACGAACAATGAGCAGTTCTTC.

This clonotype was detected many times. The J gene is TRBJ1-4, the V gene TRBV5-1; 7 bases agree with TRBD1. The CDR3 consists of 16 residues. V lost 4 bases to trimming and J lost 3 bases; unmatched junction nucleotides: 9. Germline CDR1 SGHRS, CDR2 YFSETQ. In DNA form, the CDR3 reads TGCGCCAGCAGCGTAGGCCCACAGGGGTCTAATGAAAAACTGTTTTTT. It codes for CASSVGPQGSNEKLFF.